The T cell receptor beta chain described here comes from a study of beta chain features in type 1 diabetes. The entirety of the isolated RNA underwent reverse transcription, so expressed TCRB transcripts were sequenced. Only in-frame clones appear in the TCRdb table, and some are missing; sequencing was by immunoSEQ multiplex PCR. The repertoire holds hundreds of thousands of clones, with about 29% as singletons. About this clone: One end of the junction varies from germline; a read error may be responsible.

Germline lookup yields CDR1 SSHAT and CDR2 FNYEAQ (reference sequence). The CDR3 extends over 16 amino acids. The sequenced material came from naive CD4+ T cells from blood. The chain combines TRBV7-7 with TRBJ2-2, with 7 bases matching TRBD2. This clonotype was obtained from a man aged 18 to 30 in good health. CDR3 residues: CASSLGSGGSAGELFF. The CDR3 region has the DNA TGTGCTAGCAGCTTAGGGTCGGGCGGGAGCGCCGGGGAGCTGTTTTTT.